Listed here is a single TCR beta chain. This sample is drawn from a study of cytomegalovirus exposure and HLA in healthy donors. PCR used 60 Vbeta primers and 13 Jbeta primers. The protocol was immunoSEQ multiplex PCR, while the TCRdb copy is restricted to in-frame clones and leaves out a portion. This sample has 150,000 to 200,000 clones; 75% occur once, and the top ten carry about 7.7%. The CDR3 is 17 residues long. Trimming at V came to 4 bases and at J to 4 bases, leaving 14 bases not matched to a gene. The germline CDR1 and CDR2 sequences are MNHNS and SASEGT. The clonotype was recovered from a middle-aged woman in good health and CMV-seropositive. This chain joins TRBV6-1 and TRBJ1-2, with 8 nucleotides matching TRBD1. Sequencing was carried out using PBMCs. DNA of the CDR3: TGTGCCAGCAGTGTAAACAGGGGGTTCGCGAAAGGCTATGGCTACACCTTC. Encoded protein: CASSVNRGFAKGYGYTF.